This TCR beta chain was sequenced for a study of blood T cells in healthy people across ages. Findings and caveats of the study: There was no known CMV status for donors, so expanded clonotype changes were possibly confounded.

This clonotype was recorded only once. The antigen is unknown. For the second PCR, which ran for about 7 to 11 cycles, a sample-barcoded 5' primer and a J-beta primer mix were used. Each CDR3 protein is one row after TCRdb ran MiXCR on the 5' RACE reads. The sample consists of about a million distinct CDR3 sequences, around 49% of them appearing once. Trimming shortened V by 7 bases and J by 0 bases, and 12 bases separated the two germline ends. The CDR3 covers 13 residues. Germline assignment: CDR1 SQVTM and CDR2 ANQGSEA. Sequences were obtained from blood. This clonotype originated in a man younger than 40 in good health. The rearrangement joins TRBV29-1 to TRBJ1-2; D uncertain. Here the CDR3 DNA reads TGCAGCGCTGTCGACGGATCTAACTATGGCTACACCTTC. It yields the protein CSAVDGSNYGYTF.